The 25 T cell receptor beta chains reported below all come from one sample, sequenced in a study of T cells in Graves' hyperthyroidism and ophthalmopathy. Amplified regions were TCR beta CDR3 sequences from RNA transcripts. TCR CDR3 underwent first-round RT-PCR with the HTBI primer set. A single record per CDR3 protein comes from TCRdb applying MiXCR to the multiplex PCR reads. Of approximately 360,000 distinct CDR3 sequences in the sample, 20% to 30% were seen once. Sequencing was done on a sample of blood. The receptors were gathered from a man aged 50 to 60 with Graves' hyperthyroidism.

This clonotype was observed a few times. This chain links TRBV6-1 with TRBJ2-1; the match to TRBD2 covers 14 bases. Unmatched junction bases numbered 15, after V lost 7 bases and J lost 7 bases. There are 18 residues in the CDR3. Germline CDR1 reads MNHNS; CDR2 reads SASEGT. The CDR3 reads CASTASGGTSGRYNEQFF. The DNA for the CDR3 is TGTGCCAGCACCGCCTCCGGGGGGACTAGCGGGAGATATAATGAGCAGTTCTTC.

This clonotype came up many times. The chain employs TRBV7-8 and TRBJ2-5; no definite D call. Germline V gene sequence: CDR1 SGHVS, CDR2 FQNEAQ. The germline V and J ends were trimmed by 5 bases and 5 bases, with 6 bases remaining between them. CDR3 length: 11 amino acids. CDR3: CASSNSETQYF. The CDR3 DNA sequence: TGTGCCAGCAGCAACTCGGAGACCCAGTACTTC.

The table lists this clonotype with many counts. This CDR3 is CASTGTDDTQYF. CDR3 in DNA: TGCGCCAGCACAGGGACGGATGATACGCAGTATTTT. The V call is TRBV5-1, the J call TRBJ2-3; the D call may be TRBD1 or TRBD2 (5 bases each). This CDR3 region has 12 residues. Germline lookup yields CDR1 SGHRS and CDR2 YFSETQ. The V end lost 6 bases, the J end lost 6 bases, and 11 bases lay between the germline ends.

V is TRBV2 and J is TRBJ2-4, with 9 bases fitting TRBD2. The end of the DNA is better explained by TRBJ2-1, so the J call may be wrong. The length of the CDR3 is 15 residues. CDR1 is SNHLY and CDR2 is FYNNEI in the germline V gene. In DNA form, the CDR3 reads TGTGCCAGCAGATCGGGGCGGGAGGGCAAAAACATTCAGTTCTTC. Translated: CASRSGREGKNIQFF.

This clonotype was seen a handful of times. The chain links TRBV29-1 to TRBJ1-1, with TRBD1 matching 7 bases. The germline V gene has CDR1 SQVTM and CDR2 ANQGSEA. There are 9 residues in the CDR3. Trimming cost V 6 bases and J 8 bases; bases outside gene matches: 0. CDR3 bases: TGCAGCGTGGACAGGGAAGCTTTCTTT. This codes for CSVDREAFF. The variable domain in full, with the rest retrieved from reference TRBV29-1 and TRBJ1-1, is SAVISQKPSRDICQRGTSLTIQCQVDSQVTMMFWYRQQPGQSLTLIATANQGSEATYESGFVIDKFPISRPNLTFSTLTVSNMSPEDSSIYLCSVDREAFFGQGTRLTVV.

The chain couples TRBV18 to TRBJ2-1, with 7 bases matching TRBD2. In germline, CDR1 is KGHSH, CDR2 LQKENI. Trimming at V came to 0 bases and at J to 8 bases, leaving 4 bases not matched to a gene. CDR3 length: 14 residues. This CDR3 is CASSPPRLADEQFF. The CDR3 nucleotides read TGTGCCAGCTCACCACCGCGACTAGCTGATGAGCAGTTCTTC.

This clonotype was detected a few times. The V and J genes are TRBV7-9 and TRBJ2-1; 10 bases map to TRBD2. CDR3 length: 14 residues. Germline V lookup: CDR1 SEHNR, CDR2 FQNEAQ (reference sequence). J lost 9 bases, V lost 5 bases, and 7 bases had no gene match. The CDR3 spells CASSHLAGVSEQFF. CDR3 coding DNA: TGTGCCAGCAGCCATCTAGCGGGAGTAAGTGAGCAGTTCTTC.

In its sample, this clonotype was seen a few times. V gene TRBV25-1 combines with J gene TRBJ2-7; 12 positions agree with TRBD2. The CDR3 spans 18 residues. V lost 6 bases to trimming and J lost 4 bases; unmatched junction nucleotides: 16. Germline assignment: CDR1 MGHDK and CDR2 SYGVNS. The CDR3 loop is CASREPGQGTSGPYEQYF. The CDR3 DNA is TGTGCCAGCAGGGAGCCGGGACAAGGGACTAGCGGGCCTTACGAGCAGTACTTC.

A single count supports this clonotype. The chain links TRBV30 to TRBJ1-5; 7 bases are a match to TRBD1. The CDR3 length is 12 residues. With V trimmed by 8 bases and J by 5 bases, 6 bases remained unmatched. Germline values: CDR1 GTSNPN, CDR2 SVGIG (reference sequence). The CDR3, as DNA: TGTGCCCTCGGACAGGTAGATCAGCCCCAGCATTTT. It yields the protein CALGQVDQPQHF.

The rearrangement uses TRBV28 and TRBJ2-1; TRBD1 might be the D (5 bases). CDR1 and CDR2 (germline): MDHEN, SYDVKM. The CDR3 covers 12 residues. V lost 5 bases and J lost 9, with 11 bases in between. In nucleotides, the CDR3 is TGTGCCAGCAGTCTCGGACACACTGAGCAGTTCTTC. Translation gives CASSLGHTEQFF. The full variable domain, with the rest looked up from reference TRBV28 and TRBJ2-1, is DVKVTQSSRYLVKRTGEKVFLECVQDMDHENMFWYRQDPGLGLRLIYFSYDVKMKEKGDIPEGYSVSREKKERFSLILESASTNQTSMYLCASSLGHTEQFFGPGTRLTVL.

This clonotype was seen only a few times. Here the CDR3 reads CATSDLGRDRGGEQFF. The CDR3, as DNA: TGTGCCACCAGTGATCTGGGAAGGGACAGGGGCGGTGAGCAGTTCTTC. This chain uses TRBV24-1 with TRBJ2-1, with 10 bases lining up with TRBD1. The V gene end was trimmed by 3 bases and the J gene end by 9 bases; junction bases not matched to a gene: 10. The CDR3 has 16 residues. Germline values: CDR1 KGHDR, CDR2 SFDVKD.

This clonotype has just a few counts. The rearrangement links TRBV12-3 or TRBV12-4 to TRBJ2-7; 8 bases match TRBD1. The CDR3 covers 15 residues. J gave up 1 base and V 6 bases, and 8 bases lay outside the gene matches. This chain's CDR3 is CASSGSWTGSYEQYF. The DNA of the CDR3 is TGTGCCAGCAGCGGGAGCTGGACAGGGTCCTACGAGCAGTACTTC.

The chain joins TRBV7-9 to TRBJ2-3; 10 bases fit TRBD2. The CDR3 runs to 17 residues. CDR1 and CDR2 (germline): SEHNR, FQNEAQ (reference sequence). The V and J ends lost 2 bases and 3 bases, in that order; junction bases with no gene match: 8. CDR3 protein: CASSLTFTSGTTDTQYF. Here the CDR3 DNA reads TGTGCCAGCAGCTTAACGTTTACTAGCGGGACGACAGATACGCAGTATTTT.

This clonotype has just a few counts. The chain couples TRBV7-9 to TRBJ1-2; 10 positions agree with TRBD1. The CDR3 runs 16 residues. CDR1 is SEHNR and CDR2 is FQNEAQ in the germline V gene (reference sequence). V shed 3 bases, J shed 6 bases, and the junction held 10 bases outside the gene matches. CDR3 loop: CASSFTGTGDADGYTF. DNA of the CDR3: TGTGCCAGCAGCTTTACCGGGACAGGGGATGCCGATGGCTACACCTTC.

This clonotype was observed at least ten times. The V call is TRBV28, the J call TRBJ1-3; possible D gene TRBD1, 5 bases. The V gene's germline CDR1 is MDHEN and CDR2 SYDVKM. V was trimmed by 6 bases and J by 3 bases, leaving 30 bases between them. This CDR3 is 20 amino acids long. This CDR3 is CASSGAADWDGLGSGNTIYF. CDR3 DNA: TGTGCCAGCAGCGGGGCGGCCGATTGGGACGGCCTGGGGAGTGGAAACACCATATATTTT. The variable domain in full, with the rest retrieved from reference TRBV28 and TRBJ1-3, is DVKVTQSSRYLVKRTGEKVFLECVQDMDHENMFWYRQDPGLGLRLIYFSYDVKMKEKGDIPEGYSVSREKKERFSLILESASTNQTSMYLCASSGAADWDGLGSGNTIYFGEGSWLTVV.

This clonotype was detected many times. The chain has TRBV7-3 and TRBJ2-1, with 10 bases fitting TRBD2. CDR1 and CDR2 from the germline V gene are SGHTA and FQGTGA. This CDR3 has 20 amino acids. After removal of 1 base from V and 8 bases from J, the junction contained 20 bases not matched to a gene. CDR3 loop: CASSLKALGASGSTGHEQFF. DNA of the CDR3: TGTGCCAGCAGCTTAAAGGCTCTGGGGGCTAGCGGGAGTACGGGACATGAGCAGTTCTTC.

This chain links TRBV28 with TRBJ1-3; perhaps TRBD1 as D (6 bases). Germline lookup yields CDR1 MDHEN and CDR2 SYDVKM. V was pared by 3 bases and J by 3 bases, with 9 bases between. CDR3 length: 14 residues. CDR3 region: CASSFRGGGNTIYF. The CDR3 nucleotides read TGTGCCAGCAGTTTCAGGGGCGGTGGAAACACCATATATTTT.

V is TRBV10-3 and J is TRBJ1-1, with D unclear. The V and J ends lost 4 bases and 3 bases respectively, with 12 bases between them. Germline V gene data show CDR1 as ENHRY and CDR2 as SYGVKD. This CDR3 spans 14 amino acids. CDR3 protein: CAISVSGEDTEAFF. As DNA, the CDR3 is TGTGCCATCAGTGTTTCAGGTGAGGACACTGAAGCTTTCTTT.

The chain recombines TRBV6-2 or TRBV6-3 with TRBJ2-1, with D uncertain. Germline CDR1 MNHEY, CDR2 SVGEGT. CDR3 length: 15 residues. The V end lost 7 bases, the J end lost 0 bases, and 13 bases lay between the germline ends. The DNA of the CDR3 is TGTGCCAGCACCCACGACCCAAGCTCCTACAATGAGCAGTTCTTC. This sequence encodes CASTHDPSSYNEQFF.

The table lists this clonotype with many counts. V usage is TRBV27 and J usage is TRBJ2-3, with TRBD2 matching over 13 bases. This CDR3 has 17 residues. CDR1 MNHEY and CDR2 SMNVEV come from the germline V gene (reference sequence). V lost 8 bases to trimming and J lost 3 bases; unmatched junction nucleotides: 11. This CDR3 is CASAGLAGVFGTDTQYF. In DNA, the CDR3 is TGTGCCAGCGCCGGACTAGCGGGAGTATTTGGGACAGATACGCAGTATTTT.

V is TRBV7-2 and J is TRBJ2-7; TRBD1 might be the D (6 bases). The V end lost 5 bases, the J end lost 0 bases, and 20 bases lay between the germline ends. CDR1 is SGHTA and CDR2 is FQGNSA in the germline V gene. The CDR3 is 17 residues long. DNA of the CDR3: TGTGCCAGCAGCATCAGGGCAGGGGCGCTTGACTCCTACGAGCAGTACTTC. It codes for CASSIRAGALDSYEQYF.

The chain recombines TRBV18 with TRBJ2-1; 7 nucleotides align to TRBD2. Per the germline V gene, CDR1 is KGHSH and CDR2 is LQKENI. After removal of 0 bases from V and 4 bases from J, the junction contained 6 bases not matched to a gene. This CDR3 is built from 16 residues. The CDR3 DNA sequence: TGTGCCAGCTCACCACCGAGGCTAGCGGATTACAATGAGCAGTTCTTC. Encoded protein: CASSPPRLADYNEQFF.

The V call is TRBV5-1, the J call TRBJ1-5, with a weak D call TRBD1 (5 bases). The CDR3 has 15 amino acids. The germline V and J ends were trimmed by 0 bases and 6 bases, with 13 bases remaining between them. In germline, CDR1 is SGHRS, CDR2 YFSETQ. CDR3 loop: CASSLDSPGTQPQHF. CDR3 DNA: TGCGCCAGCAGCTTGGATAGCCCAGGGACTCAGCCCCAGCATTTT.

This clonotype appeared many times. V usage is TRBV12-3 or TRBV12-4 and J usage is TRBJ2-5; 9 bases map to TRBD2. V dropped 4 bases and J dropped 4; count of bases not matched to a gene: 10. This CDR3 has 16 amino acids. CDR3 loop: CASSSRGSGSGETQYF. The CDR3 nucleotides read TGTGCCAGCAGTTCCCGGGGTAGCGGGAGTGGAGAGACCCAGTACTTC.

This clonotype was recorded many times. This chain uses TRBV6-1 with TRBJ2-7; TRBD2 matches 10 bases. V gave up 3 bases and J gave up 1 base; unmatched junction bases: 15. CDR3 length equals 19 residues. Germline CDR1 MNHNS, CDR2 SASEGT. CDR3 protein: CASSERGLAFIRESYEQYF. Here the CDR3 DNA reads TGTGCCAGCAGTGAGAGGGGACTAGCGTTCATTCGCGAGTCCTACGAGCAGTACTTC.